This TCR beta chain was recovered during a study of response to subunit inactivated influenza vaccine. Findings and limits, study-wide: That few new T cells are recruited by each seasonal influenza vaccination was the authors' suggestion.

TCRdb called the RT-PCR reads again in MiXCR, with one record for every CDR3 protein. The sample lists around 710,000 distinct CDR3 sequences, about 15% seen once, with 6.5% to 8.5% in the top ten. Germline-derived CDR1 and CDR2 are MNHEY and SVGEGT. The CDR3 covers 16 residues. Trimming took 2 bases from V and 5 from J; bases not matched to a gene: 11. Comments on this clonotype: Its matching antigen is unknown.

The sample consisted of PBMCs from blood, taken 14 to 15 days before vaccination. The chain recombines TRBV6-2 or TRBV6-3 with TRBJ2-5, with 7 bases matching TRBD1. The sequence was collected from a man in his fifties or sixties who received an inactivated influenza vaccine. CDR3 protein: CASSYPRDRRTETQYF. The CDR3 nucleotides are TGTGCCAGCAGTTACCCCCGGGACAGACGTACGGAGACCCAGTACTTC.